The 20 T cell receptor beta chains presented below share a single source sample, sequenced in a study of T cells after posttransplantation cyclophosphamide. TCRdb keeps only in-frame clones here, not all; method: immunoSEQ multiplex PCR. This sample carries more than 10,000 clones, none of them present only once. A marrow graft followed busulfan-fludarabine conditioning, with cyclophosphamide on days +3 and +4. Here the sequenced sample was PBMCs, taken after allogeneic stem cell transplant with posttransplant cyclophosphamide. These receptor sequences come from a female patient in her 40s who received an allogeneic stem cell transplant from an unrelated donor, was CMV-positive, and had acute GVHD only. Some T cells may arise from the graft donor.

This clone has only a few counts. The CDR3 nucleotides read TGTGCCAGCTCACCAGAGCGGACAGGGGATGGCTACACCTTC. Translating it yields CASSPERTGDGYTF. The chain has TRBV18 and TRBJ1-2, with TRBD1 matching 9 bases. This CDR3 is built from 14 residues. CDR1 KGHSH and CDR2 LQKENI come from the germline V gene. The V segment lost 2 bases and the J segment 6 bases; nucleotides outside the gene matches: 4.

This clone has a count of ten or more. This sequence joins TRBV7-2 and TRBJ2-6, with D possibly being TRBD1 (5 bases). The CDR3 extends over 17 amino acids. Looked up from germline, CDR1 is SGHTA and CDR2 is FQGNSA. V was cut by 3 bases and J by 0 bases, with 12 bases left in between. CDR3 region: CASSFWGLGSGANVLTF. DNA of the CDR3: TGTGCCAGCAGCTTTTGGGGCCTCGGCTCTGGGGCCAACGTCCTGACTTTC.

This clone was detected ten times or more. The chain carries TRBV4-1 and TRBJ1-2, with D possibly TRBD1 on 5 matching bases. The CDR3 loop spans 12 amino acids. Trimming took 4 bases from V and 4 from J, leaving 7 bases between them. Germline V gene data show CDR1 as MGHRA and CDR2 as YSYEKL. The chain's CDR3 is CASSPGPYGYTF. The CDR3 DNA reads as TGCGCCAGCAGCCCAGGGCCCTATGGCTACACCTTC.

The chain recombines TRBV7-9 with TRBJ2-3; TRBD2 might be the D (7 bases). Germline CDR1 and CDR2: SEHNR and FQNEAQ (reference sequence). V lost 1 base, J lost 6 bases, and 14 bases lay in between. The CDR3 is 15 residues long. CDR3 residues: CASSLVGGGPDTQYF. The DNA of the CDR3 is TGTGCCAGCAGCTTAGTGGGCGGGGGCCCGGATACGCAGTATTTT.

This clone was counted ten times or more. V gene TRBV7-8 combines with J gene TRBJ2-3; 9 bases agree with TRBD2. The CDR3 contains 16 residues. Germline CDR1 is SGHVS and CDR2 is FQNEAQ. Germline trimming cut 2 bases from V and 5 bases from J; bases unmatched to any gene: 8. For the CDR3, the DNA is TGTGCCAGCAGCTTAATGGTAGCGGGAGAAGGAGATACGCAGTATTTT. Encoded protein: CASSLMVAGEGDTQYF.

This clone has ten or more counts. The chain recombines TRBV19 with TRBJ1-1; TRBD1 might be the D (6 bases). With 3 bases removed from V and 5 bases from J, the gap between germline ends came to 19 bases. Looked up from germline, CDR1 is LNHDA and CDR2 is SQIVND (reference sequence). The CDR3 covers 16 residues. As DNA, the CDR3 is TGTGCCAGTAGTATTAGTGGCAGGGGAATAGGAACTGAAGCTTTCTTT. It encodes CASSISGRGIGTEAFF.

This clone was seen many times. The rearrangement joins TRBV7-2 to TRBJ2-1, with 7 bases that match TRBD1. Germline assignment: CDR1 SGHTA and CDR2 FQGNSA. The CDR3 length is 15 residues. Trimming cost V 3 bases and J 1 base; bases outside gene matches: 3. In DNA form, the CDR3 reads TGTGCCAGCAGCTTCACAGGGGATTCCTACAATGAGCAGTTCTTC. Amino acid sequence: CASSFTGDSYNEQFF. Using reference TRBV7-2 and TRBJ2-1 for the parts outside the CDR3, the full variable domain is GAGVSQSPSNKVTEKGKDVELRCDPISGHTALYWYRQSLGQGLEFLIYFQGNSAPDKSGLPSDRFSAERTGGSVSTLTIQRTQQEDSAVYLCASSFTGDSYNEQFFGPGTRLTVL.

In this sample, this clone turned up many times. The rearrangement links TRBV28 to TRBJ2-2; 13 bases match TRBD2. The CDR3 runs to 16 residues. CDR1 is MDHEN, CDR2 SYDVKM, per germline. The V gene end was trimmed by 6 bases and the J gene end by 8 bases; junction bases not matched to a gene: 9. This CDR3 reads CASRTTSGRASGELFF. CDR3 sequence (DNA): TGTGCCAGCAGGACAACTAGCGGGAGGGCCTCGGGGGAGCTGTTTTTT.

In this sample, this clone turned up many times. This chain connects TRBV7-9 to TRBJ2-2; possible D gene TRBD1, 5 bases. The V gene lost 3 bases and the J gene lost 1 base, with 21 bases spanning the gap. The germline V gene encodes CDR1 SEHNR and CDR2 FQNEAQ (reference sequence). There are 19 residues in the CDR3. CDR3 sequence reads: CASSFLDAKGIRNTGELFF. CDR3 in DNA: TGTGCCAGCAGCTTCTTGGACGCCAAGGGGATCCGGAACACCGGGGAGCTGTTTTTT.

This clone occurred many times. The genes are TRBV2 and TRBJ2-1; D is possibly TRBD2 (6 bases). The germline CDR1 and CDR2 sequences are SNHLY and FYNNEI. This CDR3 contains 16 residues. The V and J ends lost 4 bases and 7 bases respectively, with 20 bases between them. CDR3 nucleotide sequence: TGTGCCAGCAGTGTCTCCGGGGGAGTGTTCGTGAATGAGCAGTTCTTC. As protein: CASSVSGGVFVNEQFF.

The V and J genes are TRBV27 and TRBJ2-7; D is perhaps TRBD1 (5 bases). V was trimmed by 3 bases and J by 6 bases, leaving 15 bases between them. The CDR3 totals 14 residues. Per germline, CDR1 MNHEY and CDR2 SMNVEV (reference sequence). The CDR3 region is CASSLAGSLGEQYF. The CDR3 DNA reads TGTGCCAGCAGTTTGGCAGGGTCGTTGGGCGAGCAGTACTTC.

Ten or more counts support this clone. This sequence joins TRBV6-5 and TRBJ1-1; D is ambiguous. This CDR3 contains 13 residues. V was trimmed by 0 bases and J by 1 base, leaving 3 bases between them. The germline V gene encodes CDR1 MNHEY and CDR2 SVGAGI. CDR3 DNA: TGTGCCAGCAGTTACTCGGCGAACACTGAAGCTTTCTTT. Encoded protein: CASSYSANTEAFF.

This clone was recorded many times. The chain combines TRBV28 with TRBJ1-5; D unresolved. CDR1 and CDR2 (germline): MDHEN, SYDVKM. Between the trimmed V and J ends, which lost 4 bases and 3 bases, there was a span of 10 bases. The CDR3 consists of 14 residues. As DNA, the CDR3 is TGTGCCAGCAGTTCCTACTCGAACAATCAGCCCCAGCATTTT. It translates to CASSSYSNNQPQHF.

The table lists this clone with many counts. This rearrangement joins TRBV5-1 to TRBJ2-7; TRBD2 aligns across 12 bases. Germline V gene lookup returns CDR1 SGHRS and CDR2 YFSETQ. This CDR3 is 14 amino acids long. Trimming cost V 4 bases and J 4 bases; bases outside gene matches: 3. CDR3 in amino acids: CASSAGTSGYEQYF. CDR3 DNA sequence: TGCGCCAGCAGCGCCGGGACTAGCGGGTACGAGCAGTACTTC.

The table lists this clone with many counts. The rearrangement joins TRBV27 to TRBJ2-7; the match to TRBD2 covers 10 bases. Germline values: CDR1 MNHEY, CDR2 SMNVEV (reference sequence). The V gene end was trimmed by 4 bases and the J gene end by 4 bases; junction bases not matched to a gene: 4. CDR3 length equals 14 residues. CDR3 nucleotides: TGTGCCAGCAGTTCTAGCGGGGGTCCATACGAGCAGTACTTC. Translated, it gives CASSSSGGPYEQYF.

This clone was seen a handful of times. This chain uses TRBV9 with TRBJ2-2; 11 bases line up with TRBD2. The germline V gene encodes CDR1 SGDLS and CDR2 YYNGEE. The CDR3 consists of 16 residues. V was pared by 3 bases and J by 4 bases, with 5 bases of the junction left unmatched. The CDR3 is CASSGGLAGTTGELFF. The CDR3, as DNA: TGTGCCAGCAGCGGCGGACTAGCGGGCACCACCGGGGAGCTGTTTTTT.

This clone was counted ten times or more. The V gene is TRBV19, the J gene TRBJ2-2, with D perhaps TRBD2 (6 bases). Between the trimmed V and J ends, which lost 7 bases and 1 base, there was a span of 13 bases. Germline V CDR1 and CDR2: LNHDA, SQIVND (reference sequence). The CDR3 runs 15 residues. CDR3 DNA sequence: TGTGCCAGTATTCCCCTCGGGGGGAACACCGGGGAGCTGTTTTTT. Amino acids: CASIPLGGNTGELFF.

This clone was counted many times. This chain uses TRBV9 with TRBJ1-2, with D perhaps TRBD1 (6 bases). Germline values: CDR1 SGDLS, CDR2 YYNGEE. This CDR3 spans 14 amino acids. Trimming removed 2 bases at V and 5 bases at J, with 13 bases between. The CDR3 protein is CASSVGDTFYGYTF. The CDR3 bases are TGTGCCAGCAGCGTGGGGGACACGTTTTATGGCTACACCTTC.

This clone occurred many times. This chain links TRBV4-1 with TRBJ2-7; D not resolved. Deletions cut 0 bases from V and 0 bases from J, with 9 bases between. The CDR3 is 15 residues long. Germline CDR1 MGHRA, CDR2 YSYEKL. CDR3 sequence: CASSQDRHSSYEQYF. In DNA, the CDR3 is TGCGCCAGCAGCCAAGATCGTCACAGCTCCTACGAGCAGTACTTC.

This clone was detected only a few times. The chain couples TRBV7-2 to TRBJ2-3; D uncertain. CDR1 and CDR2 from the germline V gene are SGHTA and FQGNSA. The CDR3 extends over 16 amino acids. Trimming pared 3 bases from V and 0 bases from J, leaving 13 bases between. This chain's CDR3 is CASSLNADPSTDTQYF. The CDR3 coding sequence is TGTGCCAGCAGCTTGAATGCGGATCCGAGCACAGATACGCAGTATTTT.